Shown below are 10 T cell receptor beta chains from a single sample sequenced in a study of cytomegalovirus exposure and HLA in healthy donors. The assay was immunoSEQ multiplex PCR, and TCRdb's table has in-frame clones only and misses some. This table holds more than 85,000 clones, about 88% found once. The material sequenced was PBMCs. The source is a woman between 18 and 29 years old in good health and CMV-seropositive.

The chain joins TRBV27 to TRBJ1-4; no definite D call. Germline lookup yields CDR1 MNHEY and CDR2 SMNVEV (reference sequence). The CDR3 extends over 18 amino acids. With 2 bases removed from V and 0 bases from J, the gap between germline ends came to 16 bases. The DNA for the CDR3 is TGTGCCAGCAGTTTACGCTCGGGATTCCCCGCAACTAATGAAAAACTGTTTTTT. Protein sequence: CASSLRSGFPATNEKLFF.

This chain joins TRBV7-3 and TRBJ2-2; D perhaps matches TRBD1 (6 bases). The CDR3 has 13 amino acids. CDR1 and CDR2 (germline): SGHTA, FQGTGA. V lost 5 bases, J lost 6 bases, and 10 bases lay in between. CDR3 nucleotide sequence: TGTGCCAGCAGCAGTACAGGGTCCGGGGAGCTGTTTTTT. It yields the protein CASSSTGSGELFF. The full variable domain, its missing parts supplied by reference TRBV7-3 and TRBJ2-2, is GAGVSQTPSNKVTEKGKYVELRCDPISGHTALYWYRQSLGQGPEFLIYFQGTGAADDSGLPNDRFFAVRPEGSVSTLKIQRTERGDSAVYLCASSSTGSGELFFGEGSRLTVL.

The rearrangement uses TRBV20-1 and TRBJ1-1; no clear D gene. Deletions cut 5 bases from V and 5 bases from J, with 9 bases between. Germline-derived CDR1 and CDR2 are DFQATT and SNEGSKA (reference sequence). The CDR3 covers 11 residues. CDR3: CSAFRDTEAFF. Written as DNA, the CDR3 is TGCAGTGCTTTTCGAGATACTGAAGCTTTCTTT.

The chain couples TRBV28 to TRBJ1-5; the D is unclear. The length of the CDR3 is 14 residues. The V and J ends lost 3 bases and 0 bases respectively, with 6 bases between them. Germline V gene sequence: CDR1 MDHEN, CDR2 SYDVKM. CDR3 sequence (DNA): TGTGCCAGCAGTTTTGACACTAGCAATCAGCCCCAGCATTTT. This translates into CASSFDTSNQPQHF.

The CDR3 bases are TGTGCCAGCAACAGGGGACAAGACATTCAGTACTTC. It is translated as CASNRGQDIQYF. The V and J genes are TRBV2 and TRBJ2-4; 7 bases match TRBD1. Germline assignment: CDR1 SNHLY and CDR2 FYNNEI. V was pared by 7 bases and J by 8 bases, with 5 bases of the junction left unmatched. The CDR3 is 12 residues long. The entire variable domain, with the rest obtained from reference TRBV2 and TRBJ2-4, is as follows: EPEVTQTPSHQVTQMGQEVILRCVPISNHLYFYWYRQILGQKVEFLVSFYNNEISEKSEIFDDQFSVERPDGSNFTLKIRSTKLEDSAMYFCASNRGQDIQYFGAGTRLSVL.

This sequence joins TRBV28 and TRBJ1-1; possibly TRBD1 for D (5 bases). Per the germline V gene, CDR1 is MDHEN and CDR2 is SYDVKM. CDR3 length: 13 residues. The V and J ends lost 5 bases and 4 bases respectively, with 11 bases between them. This CDR3 reads CASSGGVVTEAFF. Written as DNA, the CDR3 is TGTGCCAGCAGTGGAGGGGTCGTCACTGAAGCTTTCTTT. Supplemented by reference TRBV28 and TRBJ1-1, the full variable domain reads DVKVTQSSRYLVKRTGEKVFLECVQDMDHENMFWYRQDPGLGLRLIYFSYDVKMKEKGDIPEGYSVSREKKERFSLILESASTNQTSMYLCASSGGVVTEAFFGQGTRLTVV.

This chain uses TRBV4-2 with TRBJ1-4; D call uncertain. Trimming pared 1 base from V and 4 bases from J, leaving 10 bases between. CDR3 length: 15 residues. Germline V lookup: CDR1 LGHNA, CDR2 YNFKEQ. The CDR3 DNA sequence: TGTGCCAGCAGCCAAGTTTTATCTATTAATGAAAAACTGTTTTTT. It encodes CASSQVLSINEKLFF.

V and J are TRBV10-2 and TRBJ2-2, with 7 bases identical to TRBD2. Per germline, CDR1 WSHSY and CDR2 SAAADI. The CDR3 has 16 residues. The V segment lost 11 bases and the J segment 0 bases; nucleotides outside the gene matches: 12. The CDR3 DNA sequence: TGCGCCGGAAATAGAGTAAGCGGGGCGAACACCGGGGAGCTGTTTTTT. Translated: CAGNRVSGANTGELFF.

V is TRBV6-6 and J is TRBJ1-5; 7 positions agree with TRBD1. The germline V gene encodes CDR1 MNHNY and CDR2 SVGAGI (reference sequence). The CDR3 is made up of 12 amino acids. After removal of 10 bases from V and 7 bases from J, the junction contained 7 bases not matched to a gene. CDR3 in amino acids: CATKGASQPQHF. The CDR3 nucleotides are TGTGCCACGAAGGGGGCCAGCCAGCCCCAGCATTTT.

The chain joins TRBV10-2 to TRBJ2-7; 7 nucleotides line up with TRBD2. Per the germline V gene, CDR1 is WSHSY and CDR2 is SAAADI. CDR3 size: 13 residues. V lost 4 bases and J lost 5; bases outside the gene matches: 5. This CDR3 reads CASSAPAGDEQYF. Written as DNA, the CDR3 is TGCGCCAGCAGTGCTCCGGCGGGGGACGAGCAGTACTTC.